This T cell receptor (beta chain) was sequenced for a study of CD8+CD57+ T cells in acquired aplastic anemia. Patients who underwent sequencing had shown CD8+CD57+ cell expansion by flow cytometry. This clonotype was seen a few times. The CDR3 loop spans 15 amino acids. The germline V gene encodes CDR1 DFQATT and CDR2 SNEGSKA (reference sequence). V was clipped by 5 bases and J by 0 bases; unmatched bases: 9. The TCR beta profiling, which covered VDJ combination and CDR3 sequence, was carried out using genomic DNA as the template. TCRdb fed the reads into MiXCR, producing one record per CDR3 protein. The sample has 250,000 to 350,000 distinct CDR3 sequences, approximately 60% seen once.

This receptor was identified in a human donor with aplastic anemia. Sequenced sample: sorted CD4+, CD8+, or CD8+CD57+ T cells (not recorded which) from PBMCs. This rearrangement joins TRBV20-1 to TRBJ1-1, with TRBD1 identical over 7 bases. CDR3 coding DNA: TGCAGTGCTCCTACCACGGGACAGCTGAACACTGAAGCTTTCTTT. Encoded protein: CSAPTTGQLNTEAFF.